This T cell receptor (beta chain) came from a study of blood T cell repertoires in COVID-19. Background on the study: Nucleic acid was either cDNA or gDNA, and it came from T cells, B-cell-depleted T cells, or PBMCs.

TCRdb's table, derived via immunoSEQ multiplex PCR, lists solely in-frame clones and lacks some. The table lists approximately 280,000 clones, around 89% of them singletons. Concerning this clone itself: Other nucleotide sequences from this sample produce the same CDR3.

The CDR3 covers 15 residues. Unmatched junction bases numbered 1, after V lost 0 bases and J lost 4 bases. Looked up from germline, CDR1 is SGHAT and CDR2 is FQNNGV. What was sequenced was peripheral blood. The receptor was derived from a man in his forties or fifties with acute or convalescent COVID-19. The rearrangement links TRBV11-2 to TRBJ2-1; 9 nucleotides match TRBD1. The CDR3 DNA is TGTGCCAGCAGCTTAGATGGGACAGGGTACAATGAGCAGTTCTTC. Amino acid sequence: CASSLDGTGYNEQFF. Full variable domain (rest looked up from reference TRBV11-2 and TRBJ2-1): EAGVAQSPRYKIIEKRQSVAFWCNPISGHATLYWYQQILGQGPKLLIQFQNNGVVDDSQLPKDRFSAERLKGVDSTLKIQPAKLEDSAVYLCASSLDGTGYNEQFFGPGTRLTVL.